What follows are 18 T cell receptor beta chains derived from one specimen sequenced in a study of cytomegalovirus exposure and HLA in healthy donors. Produced via immunoSEQ multiplex PCR; TCRdb's table is partial and in-frame only. The table has under 100,000 clones, roughly 97% seen once. Sequenced: PBMCs. These receptors all stem from a man younger than 35 in good health and CMV-seronegative.

The rearrangement uses TRBV7-9 and TRBJ1-2; possibly TRBD1 for D (6 bases). Per germline, CDR1 SEHNR and CDR2 FQNEAQ (reference sequence). The CDR3 totals 16 residues. V was shortened by 6 bases and J by 3 bases, with 20 bases between the two germline ends. CDR3 region: CASSRYPQGGDYGYTF. The CDR3 region has the DNA TGTGCCAGCAGTCGATACCCACAGGGAGGGGACTATGGCTACACCTTC.

The chain has TRBV15 and TRBJ1-2; D not certain. Trimming pared 3 bases from V and 5 bases from J, leaving 10 bases between. The CDR3 loop spans 13 amino acids. Per germline, CDR1 LNHNV and CDR2 YYDKDF (reference sequence). CDR3 DNA: TGTGCCACCAGCAGTCCCCTTTCTTATGGCTACACCTTC. Translated, it gives CATSSPLSYGYTF.

V and J are TRBV5-6 and TRBJ2-1; 12 nucleotides agree with TRBD2. The CDR3 extends over 17 amino acids. The ends lost 1 base at V and 7 bases at J; junction bases unmatched: 9. Germline V gene lookup returns CDR1 SGHDT and CDR2 YYEEEE. CDR3 DNA sequence: TGTGCCAGCAGCTTGAATCCGGGACTAGCGGGCGGAAATGAGCAGTTCTTC. Translated: CASSLNPGLAGGNEQFF.

The chain uses TRBV25-1 and TRBJ1-4; D is ambiguous. Per germline, CDR1 MGHDK and CDR2 SYGVNS. V lost 3 bases to trimming and J lost 11 bases, with 10 bases between them. There are 12 residues in the CDR3. The CDR3 DNA follows: TGTGCCAGCAGTGATGAGGGCGGGAAACTGTTTTTT. Its translation is CASSDEGGKLFF.

The chain links TRBV9 to TRBJ1-1, with D perhaps TRBD1 (5 bases). CDR1 SGDLS and CDR2 YYNGEE come from the germline V gene. Trimming cost V 3 bases and J 1 base, with 7 bases left between them. The CDR3 runs 13 residues. Here the CDR3 reads CASSGQSNTEAFF. DNA of the CDR3: TGTGCCAGCAGCGGACAGTCGAACACTGAAGCTTTCTTT.

This chain uses TRBV30 with TRBJ1-6; weak D call: TRBD1 (5 bases). The length of the CDR3 is 14 residues. Deletions cut 4 bases from V and 13 bases from J, with 20 bases between. CDR1 and CDR2 from the germline V gene are GTSNPN and SVGIG (reference sequence). CDR3 DNA: TGTGCCTGGATGGTCGGGGGTAATGTATCCCCCCTCCACTTT. Its translation is CAWMVGGNVSPLHF.

This clone has only one observation. The same CDR3 arises from other DNA sequences in this sample as well. The chain is built from TRBV7-2 and TRBJ2-1, with 12 nucleotides matching TRBD2. Germline-derived CDR1 and CDR2 are SGHTA and FQGNSA. After removal of 5 bases from V and 5 bases from J, the junction contained 4 bases not matched to a gene. This CDR3 has 15 amino acids. This CDR3 reads CASSLTSGRHNEQFF. The CDR3 DNA is TGTGCCAGCAGCCTGACTAGCGGGAGACACAATGAGCAGTTCTTC. Filled out from reference TRBV7-2 and TRBJ2-1, the complete variable domain reads GAGVSQSPSNKVTEKGKDVELRCDPISGHTALYWYRQSLGQGLEFLIYFQGNSAPDKSGLPSDRFSAERTGGSVSTLTIQRTQQEDSAVYLCASSLTSGRHNEQFFGPGTRLTVL.

V is TRBV19 and J is TRBJ2-3; possible D gene TRBD2, 5 bases. The length of the CDR3 is 12 residues. The V gene's germline CDR1 is LNHDA and CDR2 SQIVND (reference sequence). Trimming shortened V by 3 bases and J by 7 bases, and 8 bases separated the two germline ends. The CDR3 protein is CASSIGGYTQYF. The CDR3 DNA sequence: TGTGCCAGTAGTATTGGAGGATATACGCAGTATTTT.

Details on this clone: At one end the junction does not follow the germline gene, possibly because of a read error. The chain has TRBV12-5 and TRBJ1-1; 8 bases are a match to TRBD1. Germline-derived CDR1 and CDR2 are LGHNT and FRNRAP. CDR3 length: 15 amino acids. The CDR3 DNA is TGTGCTAGTGGTCCTCCGGACAGGGTGAAGACTGAAGCTTTCTTT. This codes for CASGPPDRVKTEAFF.

The chain is built from TRBV10-3 and TRBJ2-7; maybe TRBD2 (6 bases). Germline loops: CDR1 ENHRY, CDR2 SYGVKD. This CDR3 has 13 amino acids. V was pared by 0 bases and J by 7 bases, with 10 bases between. The CDR3 sequence is CAISESVGREQYF. CDR3 bases: TGTGCCATCAGTGAGTCGGTGGGGAGGGAGCAGTACTTC.

The chain couples TRBV7-2 to TRBJ1-1, with no clear D. The CDR3 is made up of 14 amino acids. Germline V gene sequence: CDR1 SGHTA, CDR2 FQGNSA. V lost 0 bases, J lost 0 bases, and 5 bases lay in between. The chain's CDR3 is CASSLAQLNTEAFF. The CDR3 DNA reads as TGTGCCAGCAGCTTAGCACAGTTGAACACTGAAGCTTTCTTT.

The chain is built from TRBV4-1 and TRBJ2-5, with 7 positions matching TRBD1. Germline values: CDR1 MGHRA, CDR2 YSYEKL. The V gene end was trimmed by 2 bases and the J gene end by 1 base; junction bases not matched to a gene: 4. CDR3 length: 15 amino acids. This chain's CDR3 is CASSQSRQGQETQYF. CDR3 coding DNA: TGCGCCAGCAGCCAATCAAGACAGGGCCAAGAGACCCAGTACTTC.

The rearrangement joins TRBV5-1 to TRBJ2-2, with D possibly TRBD1 on 6 matching bases. Germline values: CDR1 SGHRS, CDR2 YFSETQ. This CDR3 spans 13 amino acids. V was cut by 4 bases and J by 6 bases, with 10 bases left in between. The CDR3 spells CASSPQGSGELFF. The CDR3 coding sequence is TGCGCCAGCAGCCCACAGGGTTCCGGGGAGCTGTTTTTT.

This chain connects TRBV28 to TRBJ2-3; D is possibly TRBD1 (8 bases). Germline lookup yields CDR1 MDHEN and CDR2 SYDVKM. The CDR3 spans 16 residues. The V end lost 5 bases, the J end lost 3 bases, and 18 bases lay between the germline ends. CDR3 DNA: TGTGCCAGCAGTCCGCCCAACAGGGGGGGAACAGATACGCAGTATTTT. This codes for CASSPPNRGGTDTQYF.

V is TRBV14 and J is TRBJ1-1, with TRBD1 matching 8 bases. Trimming at V came to 1 base and at J to 6 bases, leaving 4 bases not matched to a gene. This CDR3 has 14 amino acids. Germline loops: CDR1 SGHDN, CDR2 FVKESK. DNA for the CDR3: TGTGCCAGCAGCCAAGGACAGGGGCGGGCTGAAGCTTTCTTT. Translation: CASSQGQGRAEAFF. Together with reference TRBV14 and TRBJ1-1, the CDR3 gives the full variable domain: EAGVTQFPSHSVIEKGQTVTLRCDPISGHDNLYWYRRVMGKEIKFLLHFVKESKQDESGMPNNRFLAERTGGTYSTLKVQPAELEDSGVYFCASSQGQGRAEAFFGQGTRLTVV.

The CDR3 DNA reads TGTGCCAGCAGCCCTGGACAGGCAGGGGTTCCGGCCCAGCATTTT. Amino acids: CASSPGQAGVPAQHF. The rearrangement links TRBV7-2 to TRBJ1-5; 7 bases are shared with TRBD1. The V and J ends lost 5 bases and 11 bases, in that order; junction bases with no gene match: 15. This CDR3 spans 15 amino acids. Germline values: CDR1 SGHTA, CDR2 FQGNSA.

The V gene is TRBV11-2, the J gene TRBJ2-7; 7 bases are a match to TRBD1. Looked up from germline, CDR1 is SGHAT and CDR2 is FQNNGV. V was pared by 5 bases and J by 6 bases, with 10 bases of the junction left unmatched. This CDR3 spans 14 amino acids. The CDR3 nucleotides are TGTGCCAGCAGCATCCCGACAGGGACGGGCGAGCAGTACGTC. This sequence encodes CASSIPTGTGEQYV.

J is TRBJ1-2 and V is TRBV9, with 7 positions matching TRBD1. The CDR3 has 16 residues. Trimming at V came to 0 bases and at J to 7 bases, leaving 12 bases not matched to a gene. Germline V gives CDR1 SGDLS, CDR2 YYNGEE. The CDR3 DNA reads TGTGCCAGCAGCGTAGGTCGGAGACAGGGCGATCTTGGCTACACCTTC. Translation: CASSVGRRQGDLGYTF.